This TCR beta chain was retrieved from a study of T cells expressing NK-cell markers. About the research overall: Repertoire data for TCR beta were derived from sorted T cells (CD3+CD56+NKG2C+, CD3+CD56+NKG2C- and CD3+CD56-NKG2C+). General study points: Questions lingered over whether expanded NKG2C+ T cell clones were HCMV-specific.

Regarding this clonotype: Its antigen remains unknown.

TCRdb reprocessed the 5' RACE reads and stores each CDR3 protein as one record, lacking DNA. This repertoire includes more than 90,000 distinct CDR3 sequences. Per the germline V gene, CDR1 is SGHAT and CDR2 is FQDESV (reference sequence). The CDR3 contains 20 residues. Sequencing input: blood T cells: a sorted CD56 or NKG2C T cell subset, CD4+ or CD8+ T cells, or bulk PBMC T cells (not recorded which). The chain uses TRBV11-1 and TRBJ2-1; checking the TCRdb D call of TRBD1 is not possible without DNA. This clonotype originated in a woman aged 18 to 75 in good health. CDR3 sequence reads: CASSLFLAPRAAGDYNEQFF.